A single sample is the source of the 20 T cell receptor beta chains below, sequenced in a study of blood T cell repertoires in COVID-19. The method was immunoSEQ multiplex PCR; TCRdb's version includes in-frame clones alone and lacks a portion of them. The sample holds a few hundred thousand clones, about nine tenths seen once. Sequences were obtained from peripheral blood. These receptors were collected from a man between 18 and 35 years old with active or convalescent COVID-19.

This chain connects TRBV6-6 to TRBJ2-3; D might be TRBD1 (6 bases). The V end was cut by 6 bases, the J end by 4 bases, with 14 bases between. This CDR3 is built from 14 residues. Germline CDR1 reads MNHNY; CDR2 reads SVGAGI (reference sequence). The CDR3 loop reads CASSSRTEADTQYF. The CDR3 DNA sequence: TGTGCCAGCAGCTCCAGGACAGAGGCAGATACGCAGTATTTT.

This chain connects TRBV4-2 to TRBJ2-5; TRBD2 might be the D (5 bases). CDR1 LGHNA and CDR2 YNFKEQ come from the germline V gene. V dropped 5 bases and J dropped 4 bases, with 20 bases sitting between them. The CDR3 has 16 amino acids. CDR3 bases: TGTGCCAGCAGCTCACGCAGCGGACGGGGTGGAGAGACCCAGTACTTC. Its translation is CASSSRSGRGGETQYF.

The chain carries TRBV2 and TRBJ2-7, with a weak D call TRBD2 (7 bases). Per germline, CDR1 SNHLY and CDR2 FYNNEI. The V and J ends lost 6 bases and 5 bases respectively, with 20 bases between them. The CDR3 is made up of 15 amino acids. CDR3 nucleotides: TGTGCCAGCAGACCTACTCCGGGGGGCTACAACGAGCAGTACTTC. Its translation is CASRPTPGGYNEQYF.

The CDR3 reads CASSSQGFRNTIYF. The CDR3 region has the DNA TGTGCCAGCAGCTCACAGGGGTTTAGAAACACCATATATTTT. This chain uses TRBV2 with TRBJ1-3; TRBD1 agrees at 7 bases. The CDR3 runs 14 residues. V dropped 6 bases and J dropped 5; count of bases not matched to a gene: 7. Germline values: CDR1 SNHLY, CDR2 FYNNEI.

The chain couples TRBV5-4 to TRBJ1-1; TRBD1 might be the D (5 bases). Per germline, CDR1 SGHNT and CDR2 YYREEE (reference sequence). The CDR3 spans 12 residues. V was trimmed by 2 bases and J by 5 bases, leaving 7 bases between them. This CDR3 is CASSLGATEAFF. CDR3 DNA sequence: TGTGCCAGCAGCTTAGGGGCGACTGAAGCTTTCTTT.

V gene TRBV19 combines with J gene TRBJ1-5; the D is unclear. V lost 2 bases, J lost 0 bases, and 17 bases lay in between. CDR1 and CDR2 (germline): LNHDA, SQIVND (reference sequence). The CDR3 covers 18 residues. Here the CDR3 reads CASSISIAEPYSNQPQHF. The DNA for the CDR3 is TGTGCCAGTAGTATATCAATCGCAGAACCGTATAGCAATCAGCCCCAGCATTTT.

The chain couples TRBV2 to TRBJ1-2, with D uncertain. CDR1 SNHLY and CDR2 FYNNEI come from the germline V gene. The germline V and J ends were trimmed by 7 bases and 5 bases, with 14 bases remaining between them. The CDR3 totals 13 residues. CDR3 loop: CASNGGRSYGYTF. CDR3 nucleotide sequence: TGTGCCAGCAATGGTGGCAGGTCATATGGCTACACCTTC.

This clone showed up just once. No conserved phenylalanine or tryptophan is present at the end of the CDR3, so a read error is the likely explanation. The DNA is left out, because the CDR3 cannot be placed on it with certainty; the CDR3 is given as TCRdb lists it. The V call is TRBV5-6, the J call TRBJ1-1; the DNA was not used to check the table's D call, TRBD1. The CDR3 is made up of 12 amino acids, end residues included. Germline CDR1 and CDR2: SGHDT and YYEEEE. This chain's CDR3 is CASSLLGQDMVV.

This rearrangement joins TRBV28 to TRBJ1-6; TRBD1 matches 8 bases. CDR1 and CDR2 from the germline V gene are MDHEN and SYDVKM. J gave up 5 bases and V 6 bases, and 6 bases lay outside the gene matches. The CDR3 is 15 amino acids. The CDR3 coding sequence is TGTGCCAGCAGCCAGGGACAGGTTAATAATTCACCCCTCCACTTT. Protein product: CASSQGQVNNSPLHF. Variable domain in full (rest from reference TRBV28 and TRBJ1-6): DVKVTQSSRYLVKRTGEKVFLECVQDMDHENMFWYRQDPGLGLRLIYFSYDVKMKEKGDIPEGYSVSREKKERFSLILESASTNQTSMYLCASSQGQVNNSPLHFGNGTRLTVT.

This chain connects TRBV29-1 to TRBJ2-5; tentative D call: TRBD1 (5 bases). The CDR3 has 13 residues. Trimming removed 5 bases at V and 2 bases at J, with 12 bases between. Per the germline V gene, CDR1 is SQVTM and CDR2 is ANQGSEA. Here the CDR3 DNA reads TGCAGCGTTTGCCCGCAGGGTCAAGAGACCCAGTACTTC. The encoded protein is CSVCPQGQETQYF.

The chain links TRBV7-9 to TRBJ2-6; 9 positions agree with TRBD1. Germline assignment: CDR1 SEHNR and CDR2 FQNEAQ (reference sequence). After removal of 5 bases from V and 4 bases from J, the junction contained 6 bases not matched to a gene. The CDR3 runs to 16 residues. The CDR3 nucleotides read TGTGCCAGCAGCCCGGGACAGGGTTCGGGGGCCAACGTCCTGACTTTC. It is translated as CASSPGQGSGANVLTF. Variable domain in full (rest from reference TRBV7-9 and TRBJ2-6): DTGVSQNPRHKITKRGQNVTFRCDPISEHNRLYWYRQTLGQGPEFLTYFQNEAQLEKSRLLSDRFSAERPKGSFSTLEIQRTEQGDSAMYLCASSPGQGSGANVLTFGAGSRLTVL.

The chain links TRBV5-1 to TRBJ2-1; weak D call: TRBD2 (6 bases). The length of the CDR3 is 14 residues. The V end lost 8 bases, the J end lost 2 bases, and 14 bases lay between the germline ends. CDR1 and CDR2 from the germline V gene are SGHRS and YFSETQ. CDR3 nucleotides: TGCGCCAGTGGGTGGGGGGAGACCTACAATGAGCAGTTCTTC. Protein product: CASGWGETYNEQFF. Variable domain in full (rest from reference TRBV5-1 and TRBJ2-1): KAGVTQTPRYLIKTRGQQVTLSCSPISGHRSVSWYQQTPGQGLQFLFEYFSETQRNKGNFPGRFSGRQFSNSRSEMNVSTLELGDSALYLCASGWGETYNEQFFGPGTRLTVL.

J is TRBJ2-7 and V is TRBV7-2; 10 nucleotides match TRBD2. V lost 0 bases to trimming and J lost 6 bases; unmatched junction nucleotides: 2. The V gene's germline CDR1 is SGHTA and CDR2 FQGNSA. This CDR3 spans 14 amino acids. The CDR3 nucleotides read TGTGCCAGCAGCTTAGCAGCGGGAGGGGGCGAGCAGTACTTC. Its translation is CASSLAAGGGEQYF.

This CDR3 is CASSHGARGSRREQYF. CDR3 DNA sequence: TGTGCCAGCAGCCATGGGGCCAGGGGGAGCAGGCGCGAGCAGTACTTC. The chain carries TRBV3-1 (or the pseudogene TRBV3-2) and TRBJ2-7; 7 nucleotides agree with TRBD1. V was clipped by 3 bases and J by 6 bases; unmatched bases: 14. Germline V gives CDR1 LGHDT, CDR2 YNNKEL (reference sequence). This CDR3 comprises 16 residues.

The gene calls are TRBV10-2 and TRBJ2-7; tentative D call: TRBD2 (6 bases). The CDR3 is 13 residues long. V lost 4 bases to trimming and J lost 4 bases, with 11 bases between them. CDR1 and CDR2 (germline): WSHSY, SAAADI. The chain's CDR3 is CASSGSSGYEQYF. The CDR3 DNA reads TGCGCCAGCAGTGGCTCAAGCGGGTACGAGCAGTACTTC.

This chain links TRBV27 with TRBJ1-6, with 7 bases lining up with TRBD1. CDR1 is MNHEY and CDR2 is SMNVEV in the germline V gene (reference sequence). The J segment lost 10 bases and the V segment lost 2 bases, leaving 14 bases of the junction unmatched. The CDR3 covers 17 residues. The CDR3 region is CASSLGGRHTGESPLHF. The CDR3 DNA reads TGTGCCAGCAGTTTAGGGGGTAGACACACAGGGGAGTCACCCCTCCACTTT.

This rearrangement joins TRBV19 to TRBJ2-6, with 7 bases that match TRBD1. V lost 4 bases to trimming and J lost 2 bases; unmatched junction nucleotides: 2. Per germline, CDR1 LNHDA and CDR2 SQIVND (reference sequence). The CDR3 is made up of 15 amino acids. Written as DNA, the CDR3 is TGTGCCAGTAGTAGACAGGGAACTGGGGCCAACGTCCTGACTTTC. Residues: CASSRQGTGANVLTF. The whole variable domain, filled in from reference TRBV19 and TRBJ2-6, reads DGGITQSPKYLFRKEGQNVTLSCEQNLNHDAMYWYRQDPGQGLRLIYYSQIVNDFQKGDIAEGYSVSREKKESFPLTVTSAQKNPTAFYLCASSRQGTGANVLTFGAGSRLTVL.

The chain carries TRBV7-9 and TRBJ2-1; no clear D. The CDR3 is 14 residues long. Trimming cost V 5 bases and J 4 bases, with 12 bases left between them. Germline V lookup: CDR1 SEHNR, CDR2 FQNEAQ (reference sequence). CDR3 DNA sequence: TGTGCCAGCAGCACAGTTGGGCCTTACAATGAGCAGTTCTTC. As protein: CASSTVGPYNEQFF.

V is TRBV18 and J is TRBJ1-2, with a tentative D call TRBD1 (6 bases). Germline CDR1 and CDR2: KGHSH and LQKENI. The ends were cut back, 2 bases at V and 0 bases at J, with 10 bases in the middle. The CDR3 consists of 15 residues. Written as DNA, the CDR3 is TGTGCCAGCTCACCAAATGGGGACACTAACTATGGCTACACCTTC. Amino acid sequence: CASSPNGDTNYGYTF. The whole variable domain, remainder taken from reference TRBV18 and TRBJ1-2, is NAGVMQNPRHLVRRRGQEARLRCSPMKGHSHVYWYRQLPEEGLKFMVYLQKENIIDESGMPKERFSAEFPKEGPSILRIQQVVRGDSAAYFCASSPNGDTNYGYTFGSGTRLTVV.

V gene TRBV6-5 combines with J gene TRBJ2-1, with 7 bases aligning to TRBD1. The J segment lost 0 bases and the V segment lost 5 bases, leaving 4 bases of the junction unmatched. Germline V gives CDR1 MNHEY, CDR2 SVGAGI. The CDR3 spans 15 residues. The CDR3 bases are TGTGCCAGCAGTCCAACAGGGGTCTCCTACAATGAGCAGTTCTTC. Protein product: CASSPTGVSYNEQFF.